Described below is a single TCR beta chain sequence and its context. Its target is not known. Using quantitative 5'-RACE with molecular barcodes, the authors made TCR beta libraries. One entry per CDR3 protein results from TCRdb running MiXCR on the 5' RACE reads. The profile shows over 400,000 distinct CDR3 sequences, roughly 25% of them singletons. The sample is drawn from a study of CD8 T cells in ankylosing spondylitis. Whole-study findings and limits: From matched ankylosing spondylitis synovial fluid, disease-linked clones were reportedly recovered at significantly enriched levels. Previous work reported some of these motif variants in the synovial fluid and blood of reactive arthritis. Disease-associated clones were CD8+ and fairly uncommon in peripheral blood. Blood from ankylosing spondylitis patients appeared to carry a characteristic roughly 8-variant TCR beta motif.

The sequencing sample was made of blood, either unsorted or a sorted T cell fraction (not recorded which). This clonotype was obtained from a male donor with ankylosing spondylitis.

The CDR3 region is CASSPSGGGGFEKLFF. In DNA, the CDR3 is TGTGCCAGCAGCCCCTCTGGGGGAGGGGGCTTTGAAAAACTGTTTTTT. The J gene is TRBJ1-4, the V gene TRBV7-8, with 7 positions matching TRBD1. The CDR3 runs 16 residues. Germline loops: CDR1 SGHVS, CDR2 FQNEAQ. V lost 5 bases to trimming and J lost 7 bases; unmatched junction nucleotides: 13.